This T cell receptor beta chain was profiled in a study of early T cells in non-severe SARS-CoV-2 infection. At the level of the study: Unpaired chains resulted from sequencing bulk RNA of unsorted whole blood.

The sample holds many counts of this clonotype. The antigen is undetermined. The V gene lost 2 bases and the J gene lost 12 bases, with 11 bases spanning the gap. The CDR3 covers 12 residues. From germline, CDR1 is LGHDT and CDR2 YNNKEL (reference sequence). Broader study findings: Anti-spike CD8 responses were favored by VDJdb matching, which missed private and CD4 specificities.

TCRdb re-called the 5' RACE reads with MiXCR, one entry per CDR3 protein. This table has some 36,000 distinct CDR3 sequences, approximately 6% appearing once. Input material: whole blood. The source of this sequence is an adult who was a healthcare worker with PCR-confirmed SARS-CoV-2 infection or an uninfected control (not recorded which). The V and J genes are TRBV3-1 and TRBJ2-1, with D unclear. CDR3: CASSQTRAVQFF. The CDR3 bases are TGTGCCAGCAGCCAAACAAGAGCAGTGCAGTTCTTC.